The 19 T cell receptor beta chains listed next were all sequenced from one sample in a study of glioma-infiltrating T cells after dendritic cell vaccination. This table comes from immunoSEQ multiplex PCR, and its TCRdb copy is limited to in-frame clones, with some not included. This sample has almost 65,000 clones, with 75% to 85% found just once. The material was blood, obtained before dendritic cell vaccination. These receptors came from a human donor with glioblastoma.

The chain uses TRBV27 and TRBJ1-6; 8 bases are shared with TRBD1. The CDR3 is 14 residues long. Germline CDR1 MNHEY, CDR2 SMNVEV (reference sequence). J gave up 5 bases and V 5 bases, and 2 bases lay outside the gene matches. The CDR3 nucleotides are TGTGCCAGCAGTAGGGGACAGGATAATTCACCCCTCCACTTT. It is translated as CASSRGQDNSPLHF.

The chain has TRBV4-1 and TRBJ1-3, with TRBD1 as a possible D gene (5 bases). Germline lookup yields CDR1 MGHRA and CDR2 YSYEKL. The CDR3 sequence is 18 residues long. The ends were cut back, 2 bases at V and 0 bases at J, with 17 bases in the middle. The CDR3 reads CASSQPRRMGPSGNTIYF. CDR3 DNA: TGCGCCAGCAGCCAACCTCGTCGGATGGGGCCCTCTGGAAACACCATATATTTT.

In the case of this clone: In this CDR3 the conserved last residue, phenylalanine or tryptophan, is missing, so a read error is likely. V gene TRBV25-1 combines with J gene TRBJ1-5, with D possibly being TRBD1 (5 bases). This CDR3 is built from 15 residues. Germline loops: CDR1 MGHDK, CDR2 SYGVNS. Trimming stripped 4 bases from V and 4 bases from J, with 14 bases between. This CDR3 reads CASSAQGIPNQPQHL. CDR3 in DNA: TGTGCCAGCAGTGCGCAGGGAATTCCGAATCAGCCCCAGCATCTT.

This clone showed up just once. This CDR3 reads CASSPPERQFYGYTF. CDR3 DNA: TGCGCCAGCAGCCCCCCTGAAAGACAGTTCTATGGCTACACCTTC. V gene TRBV4-1 combines with J gene TRBJ1-2; tentatively, D is TRBD1 (5 bases). V was pared by 4 bases and J by 4 bases, with 16 bases between. Germline CDR1 MGHRA, CDR2 YSYEKL. CDR3 length: 15 amino acids.

This clone was observed a handful of times. The CDR3 DNA reads as TGTGCCAGCAGCCGTCTAGCGACTAGCACAGATACGCAGTATTTT. This codes for CASSRLATSTDTQYF. This rearrangement joins TRBV7-9 to TRBJ2-3; possibly TRBD2 for D (6 bases). The CDR3 consists of 15 residues. V lost 5 bases, J lost 0 bases, and 12 bases lay in between. In germline, CDR1 is SEHNR, CDR2 FQNEAQ (reference sequence).

Notes on this clone: The sample carries other DNA sequences with the same CDR3. The chain joins TRBV5-1 to TRBJ2-3; TRBD2 is a possible D gene (5 bases). The CDR3 has 15 residues. Between the trimmed V and J ends, which lost 0 bases and 0 bases, there was a span of 8 bases. The germline gives CDR1 SGHRS, CDR2 YFSETQ. CDR3 sequence: CASSLVRTSTDTQYF. The CDR3 DNA reads TGCGCCAGCAGCTTGGTTAGGACTAGCACAGATACGCAGTATTTT.

This chain joins TRBV6-1 and TRBJ1-6, with no clear D. V was trimmed by 4 bases and J by 7 bases, leaving 11 bases between them. CDR1 and CDR2 from the germline V gene are MNHNS and SASEGT. The CDR3 extends over 14 amino acids. CDR3 sequence reads: CASSATVKNSPLHF. CDR3 DNA sequence: TGTGCCAGCAGTGCAACAGTTAAGAATTCACCCCTCCACTTT.

The V call is TRBV28, the J call TRBJ2-5; D might be TRBD1 (6 bases). Germline CDR1 is MDHEN and CDR2 is SYDVKM. V was clipped by 6 bases and J by 4 bases, with 15 bases between them. This CDR3 is built from 14 residues. The CDR3 is CASRTHRQVETQYF. The CDR3 region has the DNA TGTGCCAGCAGGACCCATCGACAGGTAGAGACCCAGTACTTC.

This chain's CDR3 is CASSSSRTHGQYF. CDR3 bases: TGTGCCAGCAGCTCCTCTCGGACTCACGGGCAGTACTTC. The chain joins TRBV7-9 to TRBJ2-7, with a possible D match to TRBD2 (5 bases). Germline V gene data show CDR1 as SEHNR and CDR2 as FQNEAQ (reference sequence). The ends were cut back, 4 bases at V and 9 bases at J, with 16 bases in the middle. The CDR3 loop spans 13 amino acids.

The chain joins TRBV5-1 to TRBJ1-1; tentatively, D is TRBD1 (5 bases). The CDR3 is 15 amino acids. Germline V gene sequence: CDR1 SGHRS, CDR2 YFSETQ. Trimming shortened V by 2 bases and J by 0 bases, and 11 bases separated the two germline ends. The DNA of the CDR3 is TGCGCCAGCAGCTTCTCTGGGGCGGTGAACACTGAAGCTTTCTTT. It specifies CASSFSGAVNTEAFF.

This clone came up a few times. CDR3 loop: CAISGAGGEQYF. The CDR3 nucleotides are TGTGCCATCAGTGGAGCCGGGGGAGAGCAGTACTTC. This chain connects TRBV10-3 to TRBJ2-7, with a weak D call TRBD2 (6 bases). This CDR3 contains 12 residues. V lost 4 bases and J 7 bases, leaving 11 bases between the germline ends. Per germline, CDR1 ENHRY and CDR2 SYGVKD.

This sequence joins TRBV18 and TRBJ1-2; TRBD1 might be the D (5 bases). The CDR3 consists of 15 residues. Germline V gene lookup returns CDR1 KGHSH and CDR2 LQKENI. V was cut by 3 bases and J by 7 bases, with 18 bases left in between. DNA for the CDR3: TGTGCCAGCTCACCCGGGTTTACAGGTTCTAGTGGCTACACCTTC. Translation: CASSPGFTGSSGYTF.

This clone was recorded a few times. The rearrangement joins TRBV10-3 to TRBJ2-1, with 10 bases lining up with TRBD2. Losses at the gene ends were 10 bases for V and 0 bases for J; bases not matched to a gene: 15. Germline CDR1 reads ENHRY; CDR2 reads SYGVKD. The CDR3 extends over 18 amino acids. The CDR3: CATRGGGSGGSSYNEQFF. CDR3 bases: TGTGCCACCCGTGGGGGTGGTAGCGGGGGGAGCTCCTACAATGAGCAGTTCTTC.

The CDR3, as DNA: TGTGCCAGCACCACGTCTCCGGGCGGGACAGCTTTCTTT. The encoded protein is CASTTSPGGTAFF. The chain combines TRBV13 with TRBJ1-1; possibly TRBD1 for D (5 bases). Between the trimmed V and J ends, which lost 7 bases and 10 bases, there was a span of 19 bases. The CDR3 spans 13 residues. Germline CDR1 is PRHDT and CDR2 is FYEKMQ (reference sequence). Combining the CDR3 with reference TRBV13 and TRBJ1-1 gives the whole variable domain AAGVIQSPRHLIKEKRETATLKCYPIPRHDTVYWYQQGPGQDPQFLISFYEKMQSDKGSIPDRFSAQQFSDYHSELNMSSLELGDSALYFCASTTSPGGTAFFGQGTRLTVV.

The rearrangement links TRBV4-1 to TRBJ2-3; 14 bases align to TRBD2. Germline CDR1 MGHRA, CDR2 YSYEKL. Trimming at V came to 3 bases and at J to 6 bases, leaving 5 bases not matched to a gene. The CDR3 contains 16 residues. CDR3 bases: TGCGCCAGCAGCCAGTGGACTAGCGGGGGGTCGGATACGCAGTATTTT. Translated: CASSQWTSGGSDTQYF.

This chain uses TRBV5-1 with TRBJ2-5; D is possibly TRBD1 (5 bases). Germline V lookup: CDR1 SGHRS, CDR2 YFSETQ. V lost 4 bases, J lost 7 bases, and 11 bases lay in between. CDR3 size: 12 residues. For the CDR3, the DNA is TGCGCCAGCAGCGAGGACACTGTGACCCAGTACTTC. It is translated as CASSEDTVTQYF.

This chain uses TRBV4-1 with TRBJ1-3; D is undetermined. Germline V gene sequence: CDR1 MGHRA, CDR2 YSYEKL. This CDR3 comprises 13 residues. Trimming stripped 1 base from V and 4 bases from J, with 5 bases between. CDR3 residues: CASSQVSGNTIYF. The CDR3 DNA sequence: TGCGCCAGCAGCCAAGTATCCGGAAACACCATATATTTT.

The chain has TRBV28 and TRBJ2-3, with TRBD1 matching over 11 bases. The length of the CDR3 is 16 residues. V lost 3 bases and J lost 5; bases outside the gene matches: 7. The V gene's germline CDR1 is MDHEN and CDR2 SYDVKM. CDR3: CASSLRTGGGRDTQYF. For the CDR3, the DNA is TGTGCCAGCAGTTTGAGGACAGGGGGCGGGAGAGATACGCAGTATTTT.

This chain connects TRBV14 to TRBJ2-7; 12 bases are shared with TRBD2. The CDR3 is made up of 15 amino acids. Germline CDR1 is SGHDN and CDR2 is FVKESK. J was trimmed by 2 bases and V by 2 bases; bases with no gene match: 1. The CDR3 is CASSQLAGGPYEQYF. The CDR3 region has the DNA TGTGCCAGCAGCCAACTAGCGGGGGGGCCCTACGAGCAGTACTTC.